Below, 25 T cell receptor beta chains from the same sample are listed, as sequenced in a study of cytomegalovirus exposure and HLA in healthy donors. The PCR employed 60 Vbeta primers together with 13 Jbeta primers. TCRdb's table, derived via immunoSEQ multiplex PCR, lists solely in-frame clones and lacks some. The table includes around 140,000 clones, roughly 86% detected once. The sequenced sample consisted of PBMCs. The receptor source for this set is a young man in good health and CMV-seropositive.

V and J are TRBV28 and TRBJ2-7; maybe TRBD2 (6 bases). The CDR3 is 12 residues long. Per the germline V gene, CDR1 is MDHEN and CDR2 is SYDVKM. CDR3 sequence: CSASDKSHEQYF. Written as DNA, the CDR3 is TGTTCCGCTAGCGATAAGAGCCACGAGCAGTACTTC.

The chain joins TRBV5-6 to TRBJ1-5; D ambiguous. This CDR3 is built from 14 residues. The ends were cut back, 3 bases at V and 6 bases at J, with 13 bases in the middle. The germline CDR1 and CDR2 sequences are SGHDT and YYEEEE. CDR3 amino acids: CASSSSTSGQPQHF. CDR3 in DNA: TGTGCCAGCAGCTCTTCTACGAGCGGTCAGCCCCAGCATTTT.

This sequence joins TRBV7-2 and TRBJ2-5; 11 positions agree with TRBD2. Germline V lookup: CDR1 SGHTA, CDR2 FQGNSA. Losses at the gene ends were 4 bases for V and 5 bases for J; bases not matched to a gene: 9. The length of the CDR3 is 16 residues. The CDR3 coding sequence is TGTGCCAGCAGCTCTCGGACTAGCGGGTTACAGGAGACCCAGTACTTC. Protein product: CASSSRTSGLQETQYF. Supplemented by reference TRBV7-2 and TRBJ2-5, the full variable domain reads GAGVSQSPSNKVTEKGKDVELRCDPISGHTALYWYRQSLGQGLEFLIYFQGNSAPDKSGLPSDRFSAERTGGSVSTLTIQRTQQEDSAVYLCASSSRTSGLQETQYFGPGTRLLVL.

The chain couples TRBV29-1 to TRBJ2-3; D not resolved. Germline V gives CDR1 SQVTM, CDR2 ANQGSEA. Trimming took off 4 bases at V and 1 base at J, with 9 bases between the two ends. This CDR3 is 13 amino acids long. CDR3 region: CSVVLPGTDTQYF. The CDR3 DNA sequence: TGCAGCGTTGTACTGCCTGGCACAGATACGCAGTATTTT.

This clone was seen a few times. The V and J genes are TRBV6-5 and TRBJ2-1; 10 bases align to TRBD1. Germline trimming cut 6 bases from V and 8 bases from J; bases unmatched to any gene: 4. CDR1 is MNHEY and CDR2 is SVGAGI in the germline V gene. CDR3 length: 13 residues. In DNA, the CDR3 is TGTGCCAGCAGGGGGGACAGGGGAGATGAGCAGTTCTTC. It is translated as CASRGDRGDEQFF.

The CDR3 region has the DNA TGTGCCAGCGAGGGTGGCCGGTGGTCTGAAGCTTTCTTT. It encodes CASEGGRWSEAFF. This chain joins TRBV7-9 and TRBJ1-1; D is uncertain. There are 13 residues in the CDR3. Germline CDR1 and CDR2: SEHNR and FQNEAQ (reference sequence). Deletions cut 8 bases from V and 6 bases from J, with 16 bases between.

The chain is built from TRBV19 and TRBJ1-1; 10 bases map to TRBD1. After removal of 7 bases from V and 1 base from J, the junction contained 18 bases not matched to a gene. Germline V CDR1 and CDR2: LNHDA, SQIVND (reference sequence). This CDR3 spans 19 amino acids. In DNA, the CDR3 is TGTGCCAGTAATCCGGGACAGGGGAGTATTTGGTGGGAGAACACTGAAGCTTTCTTT. Its translation: CASNPGQGSIWWENTEAFF.

Details on this clone: This specimen includes other DNA sequences encoding the same CDR3. V and J are TRBV19 and TRBJ2-3; D is undetermined. Per the germline V gene, CDR1 is LNHDA and CDR2 is SQIVND (reference sequence). V was cut by 4 bases and J by 3 bases, with 5 bases left in between. There are 12 residues in the CDR3. DNA of the CDR3: TGTGCCAGTAGTACAGGAACAGATACGCAGTATTTT. It yields the protein CASSTGTDTQYF.

The V call is TRBV7-6, the J call TRBJ2-2, with 9 bases matching TRBD2. Germline V gives CDR1 SGHVS, CDR2 FNYEAQ. After removal of 2 bases from V and 0 bases from J, the junction contained 4 bases not matched to a gene. This CDR3 contains 17 residues. The CDR3 loop reads CASSLPEREANTGELFF. CDR3 bases: TGTGCCAGCAGCTTACCAGAGCGGGAGGCGAACACCGGGGAGCTGTTTTTT.

This chain links TRBV4-1 with TRBJ1-2, with D possibly being TRBD1 (6 bases). V dropped 0 bases and J dropped 1 base, with 12 bases sitting between them. Germline lookup yields CDR1 MGHRA and CDR2 YSYEKL. There are 16 residues in the CDR3. The CDR3 DNA is TGCGCCAGCAGCCAAGAGGGCGACAGGTTTAACTATGGCTACACCTTC. Protein: CASSQEGDRFNYGYTF.

About this clone: One end of the junction is discordant with germline, which a read error may explain. V usage is TRBV18 and J usage is TRBJ2-5, with D possibly matching TRBD1 (6 bases). Germline-derived CDR1 and CDR2 are KGHSH and LQKENI. The CDR3 runs 15 residues. The CDR3 here is CASSPRQAVLETQYF. The CDR3 DNA follows: TGCGCCAGCTCGCCTAGACAGGCCGTTCTAGAGACCCAGTACTTC.

The CDR3, as DNA: TGTGCCAGCAGCTCACAGGGGAACACTGAAGCTTTCTTT. This encodes CASSSQGNTEAFF. The chain combines TRBV5-5 with TRBJ1-1; a possible D gene is TRBD1 (6 bases). This CDR3 contains 13 residues. Germline V CDR1 and CDR2: SGHKS, YYEKEE (reference sequence). V lost 3 bases and J lost 1, with 7 bases in between.

V usage is TRBV7-2 and J usage is TRBJ1-2; perhaps TRBD1 as D (5 bases). The CDR3 sequence is 12 residues long. V was trimmed by 3 bases and J by 7 bases, leaving 9 bases between them. The germline gives CDR1 SGHTA, CDR2 FQGNSA. Here the CDR3 reads CASSLRQGGYTF. The CDR3 DNA reads TGTGCCAGCAGCTTGAGGCAGGGTGGCTACACCTTC.

J is TRBJ2-1 and V is TRBV6-5; TRBD2 aligns across 8 bases. The CDR3 contains 14 residues. V gave up 6 bases and J gave up 1 base; unmatched junction bases: 2. Germline CDR1 is MNHEY and CDR2 is SVGAGI. The CDR3 sequence: CASSQRESYNEQFF. The CDR3, as DNA: TGTGCCAGCAGCCAGCGGGAGTCCTACAATGAGCAGTTCTTC.

The chain couples TRBV5-1 to TRBJ1-1; D is undetermined. The germline V gene encodes CDR1 SGHRS and CDR2 YFSETQ. This CDR3 has 15 amino acids. Between the trimmed V and J ends, which lost 0 bases and 0 bases, there was a span of 9 bases. In nucleotides, the CDR3 is TGCGCCAGCAGCTTGGATGAGGGTTTGAACACTGAAGCTTTCTTT. This encodes CASSLDEGLNTEAFF.

The chain employs TRBV29-1 and TRBJ1-2, with D hard to call. V was pared by 3 bases and J by 9 bases, with 11 bases between. The length of the CDR3 is 11 residues. The germline V gene encodes CDR1 SQVTM and CDR2 ANQGSEA. The CDR3 nucleotides read TGCAGCGTTGAGAGATCTAGCCGCTACACCTTC. As protein: CSVERSSRYTF. Full variable domain (outside the CDR3, taken from reference TRBV29-1 and TRBJ1-2): SAVISQKPSRDICQRGTSLTIQCQVDSQVTMMFWYRQQPGQSLTLIATANQGSEATYESGFVIDKFPISRPNLTFSTLTVSNMSPEDSSIYLCSVERSSRYTFGSGTRLTVV.

The chain joins TRBV5-1 to TRBJ2-7, with TRBD1 identical over 9 bases. V was pared by 6 bases and J by 6 bases, with 10 bases of the junction left unmatched. Germline V CDR1 and CDR2: SGHRS, YFSETQ. This CDR3 is built from 14 residues. The CDR3, as DNA: TGCGCCAGCAAGCCGGACAGGGGCATATCCGAGCAGTACTTC. Its protein is CASKPDRGISEQYF. Full variable domain (outside the CDR3, taken from reference TRBV5-1 and TRBJ2-7): KAGVTQTPRYLIKTRGQQVTLSCSPISGHRSVSWYQQTPGQGLQFLFEYFSETQRNKGNFPGRFSGRQFSNSRSEMNVSTLELGDSALYLCASKPDRGISEQYFGPGTRLTVT.

V gene TRBV13 combines with J gene TRBJ2-5; 12 bases align to TRBD2. The J call may be in error: the DNA end matches TRBJ2-7 better. The CDR3 is made up of 15 amino acids. The V gene's germline CDR1 is PRHDT and CDR2 FYEKMQ (reference sequence). The DNA of the CDR3 is TGTGCCAGCAGGCGGCTAGCGGGAGGGCCCTACGAGCAGTACTTC. The encoded protein is CASRRLAGGPYEQYF.

As concerns this clone: At one end the junction does not follow the germline gene, possibly because of a read error. V gene TRBV4-1 combines with J gene TRBJ2-2; D is undetermined. Per the germline V gene, CDR1 is MGHRA and CDR2 is YSYEKL. The CDR3 is 14 residues long. CDR3 coding DNA: TGCGTCAGCAGCCAGGTTCGGAGTTCCGGGGAGCTGTTTTTT. This translates into CVSSQVRSSGELFF.

The chain has TRBV2 and TRBJ1-1, with TRBD1 matching over 10 bases. This CDR3 region has 17 residues. Germline V gives CDR1 SNHLY, CDR2 FYNNEI. V lost 2 bases to trimming and J lost 3 bases; unmatched junction nucleotides: 9. The CDR3 loop is CASSETGTGDGYTEAFF. For the CDR3, the DNA is TGTGCCAGCAGTGAAACCGGGACAGGGGATGGGTACACTGAAGCTTTCTTT.

The sample holds one count of this clone. V gene TRBV7-2 combines with J gene TRBJ2-7; tentative D call: TRBD1 (5 bases). The CDR3 covers 16 residues. Germline V lookup: CDR1 SGHTA, CDR2 FQGNSA. V was trimmed by 0 bases and J by 4 bases, leaving 16 bases between them. Here the CDR3 reads CASSLAQGAAGYEQYF. CDR3 nucleotides: TGTGCCAGCAGCTTAGCGCAAGGGGCGGCCGGGTACGAGCAGTACTTC.

V and J are TRBV28 and TRBJ1-1; D is unclear. Per the germline V gene, CDR1 is MDHEN and CDR2 is SYDVKM. V was cut by 11 bases and J by 5 bases, with 18 bases left in between. The CDR3 length is 13 residues. The CDR3 here is CAGRRGQTTEAFF. DNA of the CDR3: TGTGCCGGCCGACGAGGGCAGACGACTGAAGCTTTCTTT.

This clone was picked up a small number of times. V usage is TRBV6-6 and J usage is TRBJ2-7; TRBD1 is a possible D gene (6 bases). Germline-derived CDR1 and CDR2 are MNHNY and SVGAGI (reference sequence). The V end lost 7 bases, the J end lost 4 bases, and 17 bases lay between the germline ends. This CDR3 region has 14 residues. The CDR3 DNA reads TGTGCCAGCACCTCGAGGGGGAATTCATACGAGCAGTACTTC. It specifies CASTSRGNSYEQYF.

The rearrangement joins TRBV19 to TRBJ1-5; D is ambiguous. V gave up 1 base and J gave up 9 bases, with 10 bases separating them. The CDR3 has 13 amino acids. Germline CDR1 is LNHDA and CDR2 is SQIVND (reference sequence). CDR3 nucleotides: TGTGCCAGTAGTATAGGCGGGTTCGGGCCCCAGCATTTT. Its protein product is CASSIGGFGPQHF. Filled out from reference TRBV19 and TRBJ1-5, the complete variable domain reads DGGITQSPKYLFRKEGQNVTLSCEQNLNHDAMYWYRQDPGQGLRLIYYSQIVNDFQKGDIAEGYSVSREKKESFPLTVTSAQKNPTAFYLCASSIGGFGPQHFGDGTRLSIL.

V usage is TRBV30 and J usage is TRBJ2-7, with D perhaps matching TRBD1 (6 bases). Deletions cut 0 bases from V and 5 bases from J, with 11 bases between. Germline CDR1 GTSNPN, CDR2 SVGIG (reference sequence). This CDR3 contains 13 residues. In DNA form, the CDR3 reads TGTGCCTGGAGTGTAAACAGGGCCCACGAGCAGTACTTC. This encodes CAWSVNRAHEQYF.